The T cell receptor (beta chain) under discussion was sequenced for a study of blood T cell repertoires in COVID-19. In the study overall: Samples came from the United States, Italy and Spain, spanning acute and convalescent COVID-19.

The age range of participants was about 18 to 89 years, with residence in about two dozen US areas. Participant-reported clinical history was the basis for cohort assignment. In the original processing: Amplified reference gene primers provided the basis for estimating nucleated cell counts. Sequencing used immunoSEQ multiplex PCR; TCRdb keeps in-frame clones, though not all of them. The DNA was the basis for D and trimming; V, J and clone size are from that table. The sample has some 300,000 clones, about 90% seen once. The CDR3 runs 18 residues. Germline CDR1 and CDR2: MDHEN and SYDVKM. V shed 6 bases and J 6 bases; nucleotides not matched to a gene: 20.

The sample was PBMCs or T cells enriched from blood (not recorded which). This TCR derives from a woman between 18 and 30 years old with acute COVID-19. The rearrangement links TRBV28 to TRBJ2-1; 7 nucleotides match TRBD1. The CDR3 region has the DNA TGTGCCAGCAGGTCATACCGGACAGGAAAAGACGGCTCCAATGAGCAGTTCTTC. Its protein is CASRSYRTGKDGSNEQFF.